This TCR beta chain was identified during a study of human T cells and chemical hapten exposure. Study information: Sensitization applied 2% DPC to about 2 cm by about 2 cm of upper inner arm skin.

Study-wide results and limits: Against controls, expanded TCRs gave rise to significantly more large CDR3 similarity clusters.

Within the library, unique molecular identifiers were attached to each individual cDNA molecule. TCRdb called the RACE reads again in MiXCR, with one record for every CDR3 protein. The sample carries some 60,000 distinct CDR3 sequences, about 11% recorded once. This CDR3 comprises 14 residues. The germline gives CDR1 SGHRS, CDR2 YFSETQ. V shed 3 bases and J 8 bases; nucleotides not matched to a gene: 4. The time point denotes: pre-sensitization, week 0. The treatment: therapeutic diphenylcyclopropenone sensitization with weekly scalp DPC. A word on this clonotype: Its antigen remains unknown.

The V call is TRBV5-1, the J call TRBJ2-1; 11 nucleotides agree with TRBD2. The sequence derives from a woman in her forties with alopecia areata. Some clones in this sample may be carry-over from other donors' samples. The sample consisted of whole blood, taken in connection with sensitization to the hapten diphenylcyclopropenone (DPC). The CDR3 reads CASSSTSGTDEQFF. The DNA of the CDR3 is TGCGCCAGCAGCTCGACTAGCGGGACTGATGAGCAGTTCTTC. Combining the CDR3 with reference TRBV5-1 and TRBJ2-1 gives the whole variable domain KAGVTQTPRYLIKTRGQQVTLSCSPISGHRSVSWYQQTPGQGLQFLFEYFSETQRNKGNFPGRFSGRQFSNSRSEMNVSTLELGDSALYLCASSSTSGTDEQFFGPGTRLTVL.